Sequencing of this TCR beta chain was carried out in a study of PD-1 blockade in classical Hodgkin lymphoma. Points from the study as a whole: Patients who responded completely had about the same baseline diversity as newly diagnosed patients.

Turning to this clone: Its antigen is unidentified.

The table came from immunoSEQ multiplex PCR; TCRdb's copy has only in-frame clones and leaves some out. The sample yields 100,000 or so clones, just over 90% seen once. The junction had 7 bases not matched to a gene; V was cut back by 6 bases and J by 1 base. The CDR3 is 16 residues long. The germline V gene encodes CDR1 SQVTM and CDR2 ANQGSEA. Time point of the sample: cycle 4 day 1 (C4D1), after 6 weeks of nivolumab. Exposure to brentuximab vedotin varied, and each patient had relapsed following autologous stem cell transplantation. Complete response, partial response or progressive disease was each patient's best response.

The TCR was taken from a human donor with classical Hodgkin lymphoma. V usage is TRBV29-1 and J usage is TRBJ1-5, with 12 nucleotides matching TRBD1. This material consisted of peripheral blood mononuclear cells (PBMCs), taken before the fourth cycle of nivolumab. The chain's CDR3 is CSVEGQGARSNQPQHF. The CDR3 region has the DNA TGCAGCGTCGAGGGACAGGGGGCGCGGAGCAATCAGCCCCAGCATTTT.